The rows below give T cell receptor beta chains drawn from one sample of a study of blood T cells in healthy people across ages. TCRdb re-called the 5' RACE reads with MiXCR, one entry per CDR3 protein. This sample has fewer than 650,000 distinct CDR3 sequences, with roughly a quarter found just once. These data were also filed under a second study, of T cells of mothers and their children.

The sequenced material came from blood. The receptors stem from a boy younger than 10 in good health. Both conserved end residues are part of each CDR3. A D gene is named only where the DNA matches it firmly. Only some rows state a clone size, as once, few, many or a class for expanded clones.

>TRBJ1-1|TRBV24-1|-|TRBD1
TGTGCCACCAGTGATTTGCCGGGACAGGGGACTGAAGCTTTCTTT
CATSDLPGQGTEAFF
>TRBJ2-7|TRBV11-2|-|-
TGTGCCAGCAGGCCGGCGGATTCCTACGAGCAGTACTTC
CASRPADSYEQYF
>TRBJ2-3|TRBV19|few|-
TGTGCCAGTAGTATTGTCCGCACAGATACGCAGTATTTT
CASSIVRTDTQYF
>TRBJ2-1|TRBV21-1|few|-
TGTGCCAGCAGAATAATTGAGCAGTTCTTC
CASRIIEQFF
>TRBJ2-5|TRBV27|-|TRBD2
TGTGCCAGCAGTCCCCTCGCGGGAGTGGAGGAGACCCAGTACTTC
CASSPLAGVEETQYF
>TRBJ1-5|TRBV12-3/TRBV12-4|few|-
TGTGCCAGCAGTTTGATGGACACTAATCAGCCCCAGCATTTT
CASSLMDTNQPQHF
>TRBJ2-7|TRBV20-1|-|-
TGCAGTACTACGTACTGGGCTGGGTACGAGCAGTACTTC
CSTTYWAGYEQYF
>TRBJ1-4|TRBV20-1|-|TRBD1
TGCAGTGCTAGGGGAGACAGGGGCCTGAATGAAAAACTGTTTTTT
CSARGDRGLNEKLFF
>TRBJ2-7|TRBV11-2|-|-
TGTGCCAGCAGCTTAGACCAGGGGCCCCTCTCCTACGAGCAGTACTTC
CASSLDQGPLSYEQYF
>TRBJ1-6|TRBV30|-|-
TGTGCCTGGAGGGGCAGGGGTAATTCACCCCTCCACTTT
CAWRGRGNSPLHF
>TRBJ2-3|TRBV2|-|TRBD1
TGTGCCAGCAGTATCCAGGGGGCCCGCACAGATACGCAGTATTTT
CASSIQGARTDTQYF
>TRBJ2-5|TRBV27|many|TRBD2
TGTGCCAGCAGTTTACGGGGGGTTGACGCCTTGGGGACCCAGTACTTC
CASSLRGVDALGTQYF
>TRBJ1-2|TRBV7-9|few|-
TGTGCCAGCAGCTTATCGACACAAGCTAACTATGGCTACACCTTC
CASSLSTQANYGYTF
>TRBJ1-1|TRBV5-1|-|-
TGCGCCAGCAGCCCCCGTAGGGGCGCACTGGACACTGAAGCTTTCTTT
CASSPRRGALDTEAFF
>TRBJ2-1|TRBV10-3|-|TRBD1
TGTGCCATCAGCGGCGGACAGGGGGGAAATGAGCAGTTCTTC
CAISGGQGGNEQFF
>TRBJ2-1|TRBV11-2|-|TRBD1
TGTGCCAGCAGGGAGGCAAGGGACAGGTCGTCTTATGAGCAGTTCTTC
CASREARDRSSYEQFF
>TRBJ2-5|TRBV4-1|-|TRBD2
TGCGCCAGCAGCCGAATAACTAGCGGGGAAAACGAGCGGTACTTC
CASSRITSGENERYF